This T cell receptor beta chain was sequenced in a study of blood T cell repertoires in COVID-19. For the study at large: There were acute and convalescent COVID-19 samples, and they came from the United States, Italy and Spain. PBMCs, B-cell-depleted T cells, or T cells provided the cDNA or gDNA that made up the material.

Participant-reported clinical history was the basis for cohort assignment. In Cohort 3, a recovered donor had either two negative PCRs, clearance, or symptom resolution. Libraries were prepared by immunoSEQ multiplex PCR; TCRdb keeps only in-frame clonotypes and omits some of them. The data contain 270,000 or so clones, more than 65% of them singletons. The CDR3 has 15 residues. Deletions cut 7 bases from V and 1 base from J, with 16 bases between. CDR1 is LNHDA, CDR2 SQIVND, per germline (reference sequence). This receptor was identified in a man aged 50 to 60 who had recovered from COVID-19. The gene calls are TRBV19 and TRBJ1-1, with D perhaps TRBD1 (6 bases). Sequencing input: PBMCs or T cells enriched from blood (not recorded which). The chain's CDR3 is CASIPPGHRNTEAFF. The CDR3 DNA reads as TGTGCCAGTATACCTCCGGGACACCGGAACACTGAAGCTTTCTTT. Supplemented by reference TRBV19 and TRBJ1-1, the full variable domain reads DGGITQSPKYLFRKEGQNVTLSCEQNLNHDAMYWYRQDPGQGLRLIYYSQIVNDFQKGDIAEGYSVSREKKESFPLTVTSAQKNPTAFYLCASIPPGHRNTEAFFGQGTRLTVV.